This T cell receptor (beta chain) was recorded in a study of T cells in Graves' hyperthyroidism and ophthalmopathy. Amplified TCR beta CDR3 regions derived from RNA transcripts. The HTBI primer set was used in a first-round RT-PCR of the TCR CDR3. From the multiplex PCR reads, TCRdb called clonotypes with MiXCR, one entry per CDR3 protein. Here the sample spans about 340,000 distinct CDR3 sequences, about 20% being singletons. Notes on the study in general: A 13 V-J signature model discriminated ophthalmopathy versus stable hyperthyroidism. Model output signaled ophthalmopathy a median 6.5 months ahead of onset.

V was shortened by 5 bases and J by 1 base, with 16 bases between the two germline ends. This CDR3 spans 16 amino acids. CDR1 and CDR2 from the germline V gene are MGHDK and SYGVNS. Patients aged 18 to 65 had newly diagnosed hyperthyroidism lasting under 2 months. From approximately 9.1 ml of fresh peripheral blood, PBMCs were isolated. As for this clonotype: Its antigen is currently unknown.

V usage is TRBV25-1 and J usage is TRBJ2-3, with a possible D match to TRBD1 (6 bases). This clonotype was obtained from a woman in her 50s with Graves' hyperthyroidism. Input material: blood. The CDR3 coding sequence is TGTGCCAGCAGTTTCCTAGGAGAGGGGGGCACAGATACGCAGTATTTT. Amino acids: CASSFLGEGGTDTQYF.